This T cell receptor beta chain was identified during a study of radiation and T cells in renal cell carcinoma. Trimming left V 3 bases short and J 1 base short, with 7 bases between. Germline V gene data show CDR1 as GTSNPN and CDR2 as SVGIG (reference sequence). This CDR3 contains 14 residues. As regards this clone: Its antigen is unidentified. Other DNA sequences of this sample code for an identical CDR3.

TCRdb keeps only in-frame clones here, not all; method: immunoSEQ multiplex PCR. The sample contains 100,000 to 150,000 clones, around 81% of which appear only once. Findings and limits, study-wide: Top tumor clonotypes rose in blood 2 weeks post-radiation, then contracted.

Time point reported: blood 2 weeks post-SBRT. Treatment noted: 15 Gy SBRT to primary tumor, nephrectomy 4 weeks later. After SBRT, blood was collected at 2 and 4 weeks, plus baseline. This renal cell carcinoma was of the clear cell type. The clonotype was recovered from a man aged 45-65 years with renal cell carcinoma. This material consisted of blood, taken from a patient whose treatment included radiotherapy and nephrectomy. V usage is TRBV30 and J usage is TRBJ2-6, with D possibly TRBD2 on 6 matching bases. The CDR3 loop is CAWRRDSGANVLTF. The CDR3 nucleotides are TGTGCCTGGAGGCGGGATTCTGGGGCCAACGTCCTGACTTTC.